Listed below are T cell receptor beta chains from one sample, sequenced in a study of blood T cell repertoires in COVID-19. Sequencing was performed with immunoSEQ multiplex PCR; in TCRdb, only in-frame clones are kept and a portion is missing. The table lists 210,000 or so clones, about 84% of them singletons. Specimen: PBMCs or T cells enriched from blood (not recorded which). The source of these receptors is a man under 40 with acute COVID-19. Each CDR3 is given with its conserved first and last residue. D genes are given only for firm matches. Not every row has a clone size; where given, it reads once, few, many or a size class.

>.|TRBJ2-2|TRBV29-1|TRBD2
CSAREAGTGELFF
TGCAGCGCCCGGGAGGCGGGAACCGGGGAGCTGTTTTTT
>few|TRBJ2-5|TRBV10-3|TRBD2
CAIRGLQETQYF
TGTGCCATCAGGGGACTACAAGAGACCCAGTACTTC
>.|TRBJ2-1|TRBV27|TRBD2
CASSSAGLLNEQFF
TGTGCCAGCAGTTCCGCGGGACTACTAAATGAGCAGTTCTTC
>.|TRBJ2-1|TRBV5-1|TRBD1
CASSPWTGNYNEQFF
TGCGCCAGCAGCCCATGGACAGGGAACTACAATGAGCAGTTCTTC
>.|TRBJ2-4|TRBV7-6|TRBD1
CASSLTDRGGSSIQYF
TGTGCCAGCAGCTTAACGGACAGGGGCGGTAGTAGCATTCAGTACTTC
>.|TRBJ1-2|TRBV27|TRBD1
CASSSIQGPEYGYTF
TGTGCCAGCAGTTCCATACAGGGGCCTGAATATGGCTACACCTTC
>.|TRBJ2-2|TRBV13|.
CASSVTAGELFF
TGTGCCAGCAGCGTGACTGCCGGGGAGCTGTTTTTT
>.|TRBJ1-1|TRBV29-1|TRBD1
CSISGQGNTEAFF
TGCAGCATCTCGGGACAGGGGAACACTGAAGCTTTCTTT
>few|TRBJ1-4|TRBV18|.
CASSPRVGLNEKLFF
TGTGCCAGCTCACCAAGAGTTGGACTTAATGAAAAACTGTTTTTT
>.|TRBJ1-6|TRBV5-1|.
CASRDMEGSPLHF
TGCGCCAGCAGAGACATGGAAGGTTCACCCCTCCACTTT
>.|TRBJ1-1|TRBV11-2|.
CASSFRPQGNTEAFF
TGTGCCAGCAGCTTTAGGCCCCAGGGGAACACTGAAGCTTTCTTT
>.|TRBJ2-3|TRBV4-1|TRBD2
CASSQGLTKAGASTDTQYF
TGCGCCAGCAGCCAAGGACTTACCAAAGCGGGGGCGAGCACAGATACGCAGTATTTT
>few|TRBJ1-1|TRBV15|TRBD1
CATSRGDSNTEAFF
TGTGCCACCAGCAGGGGGGACAGCAACACTGAAGCTTTCTTT
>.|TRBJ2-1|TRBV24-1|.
CATSDLTARRFF
TGTGCCACCAGTGACCTGACAGCTAGGCGGTTCTTC
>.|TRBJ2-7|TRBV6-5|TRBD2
CASSPTSGGTYEQYF
TGTGCCAGCAGTCCGACTAGCGGGGGGACCTACGAGCAGTACTTC
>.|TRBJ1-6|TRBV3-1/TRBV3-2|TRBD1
CASSQEERGQTLHF
TGTGCCAGCAGCCAAGAGGAAAGGGGGCAAACCCTCCACTTT
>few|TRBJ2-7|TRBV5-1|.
CASSSSPIGGGYEQYF
TGCGCCAGCAGCTCGTCCCCTATCGGGGGTGGCTACGAGCAGTACTTC
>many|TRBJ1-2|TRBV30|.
CAPFRGNGYTF
TGTGCCCCTTTTAGGGGGAATGGCTACACCTTC
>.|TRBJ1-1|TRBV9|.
CASSVITAMNTEAFF
TGTGCCAGCAGCGTTATAACAGCCATGAACACTGAAGCTTTCTTT
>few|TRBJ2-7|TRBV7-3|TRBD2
CASSPSGGVTYEQYF
TGTGCCAGCAGCCCTAGCGGGGGGGTTACCTACGAGCAGTACTTC
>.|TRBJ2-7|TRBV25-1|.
CASSENLAYEQYF
TGTGCCAGCAGTGAAAACCTAGCCTACGAGCAGTACTTC
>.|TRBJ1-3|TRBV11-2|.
CASSFLTAGNTIYF
TGTGCCAGCAGCTTCTTGACAGCTGGAAACACCATATATTTT
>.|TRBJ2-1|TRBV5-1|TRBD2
CASSAGLTSGFYNEQFF
TGCGCCAGCAGCGCCGGCCTGACTAGCGGATTCTACAATGAGCAGTTCTTC
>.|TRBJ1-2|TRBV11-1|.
CASSLWQGRDGYTF
TGTGCCAGCAGCTTATGGCAGGGGCGAGATGGCTACACCTTC
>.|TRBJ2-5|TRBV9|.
CASSVEQGLRETQYF
TGTGCCAGCAGCGTTGAACAGGGTCTGCGAGAGACCCAGTACTTC
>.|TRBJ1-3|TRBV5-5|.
CASSLAVSTSGNTIYF
TGTGCCAGCAGCTTGGCGGTTTCCACCTCTGGAAACACCATATATTTT
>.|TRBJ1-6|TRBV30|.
CACERGGGESPLHF
TGTGCCTGTGAGCGGGGAGGTGGGGAGTCACCCCTCCACTTT
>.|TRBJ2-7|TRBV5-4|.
CASSNTPYEQYF
TGTGCCAGCAGCAACACCCCCTACGAGCAGTACTTC
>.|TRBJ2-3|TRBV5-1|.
CASSPRGSRTDTQYF
TGCGCCAGCAGCCCCCGGGGTAGCCGGACAGATACGCAGTATTTT
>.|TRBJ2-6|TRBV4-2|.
CASSQPSGANVLTF
TGTGCCAGCAGCCAACCGTCTGGGGCCAACGTCCTGACTTTC
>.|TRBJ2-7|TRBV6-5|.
CASSYSQASYEQYF
TGTGCCAGCAGTTACTCCCAGGCCTCCTACGAGCAGTACTTC
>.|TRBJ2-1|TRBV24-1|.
CATSRDTLSSYNEQFF
TGTGCCACCAGTAGGGACACCCTGTCTAGCTACAATGAGCAGTTCTTC
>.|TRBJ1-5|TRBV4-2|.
CASSQGDINQPQHF
TGTGCCAGCAGCCAAGGAGACATCAATCAGCCCCAGCATTTT
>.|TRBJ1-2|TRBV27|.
CASRGTKGGYTF
TGTGCCAGCAGGGGGACAAAAGGCGGCTACACCTTC
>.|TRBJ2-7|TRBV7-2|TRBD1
CASSLEQGPAYEQYF
TGTGCCAGCAGCTTAGAACAGGGGCCGGCCTACGAGCAGTACTTC